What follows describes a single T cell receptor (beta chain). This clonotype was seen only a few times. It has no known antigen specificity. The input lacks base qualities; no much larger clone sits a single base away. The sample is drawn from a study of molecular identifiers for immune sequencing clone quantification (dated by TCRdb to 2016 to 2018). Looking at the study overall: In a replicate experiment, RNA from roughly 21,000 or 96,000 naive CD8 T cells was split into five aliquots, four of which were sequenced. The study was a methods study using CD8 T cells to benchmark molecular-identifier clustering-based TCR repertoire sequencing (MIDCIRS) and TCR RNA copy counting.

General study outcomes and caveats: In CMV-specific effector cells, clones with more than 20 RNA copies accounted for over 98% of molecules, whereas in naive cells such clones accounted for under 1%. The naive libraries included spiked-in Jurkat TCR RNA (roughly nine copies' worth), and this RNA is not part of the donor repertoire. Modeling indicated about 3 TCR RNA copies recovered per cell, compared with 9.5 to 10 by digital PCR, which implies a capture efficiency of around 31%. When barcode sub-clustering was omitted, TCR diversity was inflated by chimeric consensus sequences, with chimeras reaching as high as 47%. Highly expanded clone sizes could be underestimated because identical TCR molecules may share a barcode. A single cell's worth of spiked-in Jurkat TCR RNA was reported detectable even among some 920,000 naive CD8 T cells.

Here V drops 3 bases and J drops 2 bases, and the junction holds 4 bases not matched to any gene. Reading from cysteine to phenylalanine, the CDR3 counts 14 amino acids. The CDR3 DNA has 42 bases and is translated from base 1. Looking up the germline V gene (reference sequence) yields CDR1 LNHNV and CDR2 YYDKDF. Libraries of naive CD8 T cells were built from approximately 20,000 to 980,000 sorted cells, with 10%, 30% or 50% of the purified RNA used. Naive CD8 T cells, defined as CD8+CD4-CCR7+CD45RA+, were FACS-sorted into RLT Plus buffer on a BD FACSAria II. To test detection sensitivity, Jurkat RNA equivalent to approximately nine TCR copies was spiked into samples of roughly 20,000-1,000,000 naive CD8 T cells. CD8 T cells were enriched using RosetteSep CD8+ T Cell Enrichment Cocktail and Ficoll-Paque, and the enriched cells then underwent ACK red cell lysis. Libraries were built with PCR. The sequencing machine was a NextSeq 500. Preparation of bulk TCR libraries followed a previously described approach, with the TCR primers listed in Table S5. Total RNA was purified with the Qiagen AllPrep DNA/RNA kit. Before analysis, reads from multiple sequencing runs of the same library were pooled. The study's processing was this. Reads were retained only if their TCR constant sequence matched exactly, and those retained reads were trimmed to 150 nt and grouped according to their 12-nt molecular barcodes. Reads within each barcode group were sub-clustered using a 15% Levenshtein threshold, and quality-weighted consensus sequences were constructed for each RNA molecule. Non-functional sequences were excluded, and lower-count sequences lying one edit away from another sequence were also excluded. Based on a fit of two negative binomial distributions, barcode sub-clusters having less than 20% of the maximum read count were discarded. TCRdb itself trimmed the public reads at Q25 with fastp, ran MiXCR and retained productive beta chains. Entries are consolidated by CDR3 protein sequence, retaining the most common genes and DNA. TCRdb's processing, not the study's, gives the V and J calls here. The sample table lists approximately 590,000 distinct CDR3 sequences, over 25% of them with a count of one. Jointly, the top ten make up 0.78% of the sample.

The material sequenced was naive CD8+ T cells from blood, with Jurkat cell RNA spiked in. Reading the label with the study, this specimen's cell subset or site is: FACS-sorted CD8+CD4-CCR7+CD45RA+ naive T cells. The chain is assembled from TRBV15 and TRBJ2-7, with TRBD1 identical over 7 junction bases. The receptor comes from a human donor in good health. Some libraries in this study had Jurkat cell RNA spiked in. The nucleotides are TGTGCCACCAGCAGTGATACAGGGGCCTACGAGCAGTACTTC. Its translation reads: CATSSDTGAYEQYF. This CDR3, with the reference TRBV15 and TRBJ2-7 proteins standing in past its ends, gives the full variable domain DAMVIQNPRYQVTQFGKPVTLSCSQTLNHNVMYWYQQKSSQAPKLLFHYYDKDFNNEADTPDNFQSRRPNTSFCFLDIRSPGLGDTAMYLCATSSDTGAYEQYFGPGTRLTVT.